Listed here is a single T cell receptor (beta chain). Profiled with immunoSEQ multiplex PCR; TCRdb holds only in-frame clones, not every one. This table holds over 12,000 clones, around 70% found once. This sample is drawn from a study of T cells after somatic rescue of genetic block. V lost 1 base and J 0 bases, leaving 11 bases between the germline ends. CDR3 length: 16 amino acids. Per germline, CDR1 KGHSH and CDR2 LQKENI. Sequenced input: peripheral blood mononuclear cells (PBMCs). The genes are TRBV18 and TRBJ2-3, with D maybe TRBD2 (5 bases). This receptor was taken from a boy aged 10-17 years. The CDR3 sequence is CASSPRPTGSTDTQYF. The CDR3 coding sequence is TGTGCCAGCTCACCACGCCCAACGGGGAGCACAGATACGCAGTATTTT.